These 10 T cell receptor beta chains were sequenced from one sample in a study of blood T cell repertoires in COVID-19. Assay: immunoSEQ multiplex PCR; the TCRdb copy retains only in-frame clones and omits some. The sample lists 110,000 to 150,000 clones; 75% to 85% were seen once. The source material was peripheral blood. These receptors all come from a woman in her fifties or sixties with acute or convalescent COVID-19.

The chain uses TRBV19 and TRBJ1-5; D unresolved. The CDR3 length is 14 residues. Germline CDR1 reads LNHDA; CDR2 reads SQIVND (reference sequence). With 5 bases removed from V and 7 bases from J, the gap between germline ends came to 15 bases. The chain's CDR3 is CASSRVDATQPQHF. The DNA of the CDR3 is TGTGCCAGTAGTCGGGTCGACGCTACGCAGCCCCAGCATTTT.

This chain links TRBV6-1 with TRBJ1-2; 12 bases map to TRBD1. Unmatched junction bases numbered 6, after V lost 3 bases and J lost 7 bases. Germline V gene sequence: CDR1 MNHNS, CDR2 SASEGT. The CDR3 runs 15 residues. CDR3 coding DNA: TGTGCCAGCAGTGATATGGGACAGGGGGCGAGTGGCTACACCTTC. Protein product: CASSDMGQGASGYTF.

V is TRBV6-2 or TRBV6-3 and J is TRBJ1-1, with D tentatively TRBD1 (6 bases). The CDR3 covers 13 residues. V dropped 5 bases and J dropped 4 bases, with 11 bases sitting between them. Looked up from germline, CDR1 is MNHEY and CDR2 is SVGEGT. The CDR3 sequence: CASSPQGFTEAFF. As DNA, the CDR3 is TGTGCCAGCAGTCCACAGGGTTTCACTGAAGCTTTCTTT.

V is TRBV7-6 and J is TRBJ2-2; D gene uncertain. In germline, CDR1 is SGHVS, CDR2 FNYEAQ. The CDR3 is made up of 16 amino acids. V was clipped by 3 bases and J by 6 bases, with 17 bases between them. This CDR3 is CASSFLSIREAGELFF. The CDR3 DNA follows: TGTGCCAGCAGCTTCCTTTCGATAAGAGAGGCCGGGGAGCTGTTTTTT.

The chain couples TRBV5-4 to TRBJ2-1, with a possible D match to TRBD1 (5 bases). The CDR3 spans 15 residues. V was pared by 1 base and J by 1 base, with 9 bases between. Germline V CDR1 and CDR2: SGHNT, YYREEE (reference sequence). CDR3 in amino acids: CASSLSGNSYNEQFF. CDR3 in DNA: TGTGCCAGCAGCTTGTCAGGGAATTCCTACAATGAGCAGTTCTTC.

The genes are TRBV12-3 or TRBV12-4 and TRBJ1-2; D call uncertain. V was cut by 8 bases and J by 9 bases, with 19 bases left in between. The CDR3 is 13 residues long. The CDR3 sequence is CASSRVEGASYTF. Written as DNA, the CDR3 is TGTGCCAGCTCGCGCGTCGAGGGAGCAAGCTACACCTTC.

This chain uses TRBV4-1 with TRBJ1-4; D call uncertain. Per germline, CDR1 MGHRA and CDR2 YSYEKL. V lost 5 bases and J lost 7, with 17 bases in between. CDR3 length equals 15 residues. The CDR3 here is CASSVDPSAGEKLFF. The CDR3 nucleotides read TGCGCCAGCAGCGTTGACCCCTCAGCGGGTGAAAAACTGTTTTTT.

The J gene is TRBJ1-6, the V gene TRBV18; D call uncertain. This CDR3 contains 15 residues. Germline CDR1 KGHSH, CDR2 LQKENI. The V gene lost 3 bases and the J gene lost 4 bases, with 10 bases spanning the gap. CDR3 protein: CASSPGGAYNSPLHF. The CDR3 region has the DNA TGTGCCAGCTCACCGGGAGGAGCGTATAATTCACCCCTCCACTTT.

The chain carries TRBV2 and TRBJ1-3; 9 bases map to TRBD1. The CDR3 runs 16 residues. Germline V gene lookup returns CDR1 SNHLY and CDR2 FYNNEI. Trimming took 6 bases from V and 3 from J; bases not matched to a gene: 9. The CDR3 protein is CASSDAQGAGGNTIYF. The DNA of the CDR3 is TGTGCCAGCAGCGACGCACAGGGGGCTGGTGGAAACACCATATATTTT.

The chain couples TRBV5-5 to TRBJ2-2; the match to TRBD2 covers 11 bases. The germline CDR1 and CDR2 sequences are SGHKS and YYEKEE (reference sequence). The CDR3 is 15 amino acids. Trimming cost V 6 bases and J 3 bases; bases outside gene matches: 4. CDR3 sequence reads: CASIGLAGHTGELFF. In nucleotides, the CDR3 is TGTGCCAGCATCGGACTAGCGGGCCACACCGGGGAGCTGTTTTTT. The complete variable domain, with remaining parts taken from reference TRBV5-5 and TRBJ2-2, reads DAGVTQSPTHLIKTRGQQVTLRCSPISGHKSVSWYQQVLGQGPQFIFQYYEKEERGRGNFPDRFSARQFPNYSSELNVNALLLGDSALYLCASIGLAGHTGELFFGEGSRLTVL.